Below are 2 T cell receptor beta chains sequenced from a single sample in a study of T cell responses to AZD1222 COVID-19 vaccine. Sequenced by immunoSEQ multiplex PCR; TCRdb stores in-frame clones only, minus some. This repertoire shows roughly 110,000 clones, 75% to 95% found once; its top ten account for less than 7.5%. The sample was peripheral blood, taken 28 days after the second AZD1222 dose. The receptor set was obtained from an adult who received the AZD1222 COVID-19 vaccine.

The CDR3 reads CAISRLETQYF. DNA for the CDR3: TGTGCCATCAGTAGACTCGAAACTCAGTACTTC. This chain links TRBV10-3 with TRBJ2-7; D is undetermined. Germline CDR1 ENHRY, CDR2 SYGVKD. The CDR3 is 11 amino acids. V shed 5 bases and J shed 10 bases, with 12 bases lying between them.

The chain carries TRBV19 and TRBJ1-1, with D hard to call. The germline V gene encodes CDR1 LNHDA and CDR2 SQIVND (reference sequence). The CDR3 covers 13 residues. V lost 3 bases to trimming and J lost 0 bases, with 5 bases between them. CDR3 protein: CASSISLNTEAFF. The DNA for the CDR3 is TGTGCCAGTAGTATTTCGCTGAACACTGAAGCTTTCTTT.